The present T cell receptor beta chain was sequenced within a study of follicular helper T cells after annual influenza vaccination. Overall study context: After each seasonal flu vaccination, blood came on days 0, 7 and 28. For some subjects, blood spans the 2013-2014, 2014-2015 and 2015-2016 annual vaccinations. Study-wide findings and caveats: Rare clonotypes were missed; only about 10-23% of cells gave TCRB.

Time point given: 2015-2016 season, 7 days after influenza vaccination. Community-dwelling subjects without influenza vaccination in the prior 6 months were enrolled. Clones were sequenced by immunoSEQ multiplex PCR, and TCRdb holds only the in-frame ones, with some missing. This sample has approximately 9,300 clones, with about four fifths found just once. Germline-derived CDR1 and CDR2 are SGHNT and YYREEE (reference sequence). The CDR3 is made up of 13 amino acids. Trimming cost V 4 bases and J 1 base, with 8 bases left between them. Notes on this clone: What it binds is not known.

The TCR comes from an adult who received the influenza vaccine. Sample: CXCR5+ CD38- circulating T follicular helper cells from blood, taken 7 days after influenza vaccination. Subset in this sample: circulating Tfh, non-naive CD4+CXCR5+PD-1+ (ICOS+CD38+ or ICOS-CD38-). The rearrangement joins TRBV5-4 to TRBJ1-1; TRBD1 might be the D (5 bases). CDR3: CASSLDRNTEAFF. The CDR3 bases are TGTGCCAGCAGCCTAGACAGGAACACTGAAGCTTTCTTT.